This T cell receptor (beta chain) was profiled in a study of PD-1 blockade in classical Hodgkin lymphoma. Study as a whole: Patients were given intravenous nivolumab, 3 mg/kg, every 2 weeks. Study findings and constraints: Some patients began nivolumab under 1 year after ASCT. These patients were excluded from later analyses. Diminished baseline TCR diversity has been reported in newly diagnosed patients relative to healthy donors. Patients newly diagnosed and complete responders had comparable baseline diversity.

Every patient had relapsed following autologous stem cell transplantation, and cohorts differed in brentuximab vedotin exposure. Repertoires were generated with immunoSEQ multiplex PCR, while TCRdb's copy carries only in-frame clones and drops some. In the table there are some 15,000 clones, more than 75% of which are singletons. With respect to this clone: Its cognate antigen is unknown.

The CDR3 is 12 residues long. Deletions cut 3 bases from V and 7 bases from J, with 9 bases between. Germline V gene sequence: CDR1 SGHVS, CDR2 FQNEAQ. This sequence originates from a human donor with classical Hodgkin lymphoma. The V call is TRBV7-8, the J call TRBJ2-5, with D tentatively TRBD1 (5 bases). Here the sequenced sample was peripheral blood mononuclear cells (PBMCs), taken at baseline. The CDR3 spells CASSFRGGTQYF. The CDR3 nucleotides read TGTGCCAGCAGCTTTAGGGGCGGGACCCAGTACTTC.